The 11 T cell receptor beta chains reported below all come from one sample, sequenced in a study of shared T cell receptors in the human thymus. Libraries were prepared by immunoSEQ multiplex PCR; TCRdb keeps only in-frame clonotypes and omits some of them. In the table there are about 610,000 clones, 70% to 90% of which are singletons. These data were likewise used in another study, on human thymus T cells.

The sequenced sample was thymocytes. Every receptor here comes from a boy under three years old with a congenital heart defect.

The chain is built from TRBV11-3 and TRBJ1-2; TRBD1 might be the D (6 bases). There are 17 residues in the CDR3. CDR1 and CDR2 (germline): SGHNT, YENEEA. V lost 1 base and J lost 5, with 20 bases in between. CDR3 bases: TGTGCCAGCAGCTTAGTGTGGTCGGGGGGGACATCATATGGCTACACCTTC. Encoded protein: CASSLVWSGGTSYGYTF.

The genes are TRBV4-3 and TRBJ2-5; possibly TRBD1 for D (6 bases). CDR3 length: 17 amino acids. Trimming took 0 bases from V and 2 from J, leaving 16 bases between them. Germline lookup yields CDR1 LGHNA and CDR2 YSLEER. In DNA form, the CDR3 reads TGCGCCAGCAGCCAAGATGCGCCGGGACACCGACAAGAGACCCAGTACTTC. As protein: CASSQDAPGHRQETQYF.

The chain carries TRBV6-5 and TRBJ2-1; 7 bases are a match to TRBD2. J was trimmed by 5 bases and V by 4 bases; bases with no gene match: 8. Germline CDR1 MNHEY, CDR2 SVGAGI. The CDR3 contains 15 residues. The CDR3 DNA follows: TGTGCCAGCAGTTTGGTGGGAGGGGCCCACAATGAGCAGTTCTTC. Amino acid sequence: CASSLVGGAHNEQFF.

V usage is TRBV2 and J usage is TRBJ2-6; 11 nucleotides align to TRBD2. Germline-derived CDR1 and CDR2 are SNHLY and FYNNEI. This CDR3 spans 20 amino acids. J gave up 0 bases and V 2 bases, and 9 bases lay outside the gene matches. CDR3 DNA sequence: TGTGCCAGCAGTGAATTCGCCGGACTAGCGGGTCTCTCTGGGGCCAACGTCCTGACTTTC. Translated, it gives CASSEFAGLAGLSGANVLTF.

This chain uses TRBV28 with TRBJ2-7, with TRBD1 identical over 11 bases. V trimming: 5 bases; J trimming: 5 bases; junction bases outside the gene matches: 14. Per the germline V gene, CDR1 is MDHEN and CDR2 is SYDVKM. This CDR3 comprises 17 residues. CDR3 DNA sequence: TGTGCCAGCAGTGGCCCTCAGCCGGGACAGGGGGTGCACGAGCAGTACTTC. It translates to CASSGPQPGQGVHEQYF.

V and J are TRBV15 and TRBJ2-7, with 10 bases identical to TRBD2. Germline V gene sequence: CDR1 LNHNV, CDR2 YYDKDF (reference sequence). The V segment lost 3 bases and the J segment 3 bases; nucleotides outside the gene matches: 11. The CDR3 runs 17 residues. CDR3 in amino acids: CATSSDVSGRSFYEQYF. In DNA, the CDR3 is TGTGCCACCAGCAGTGACGTTAGCGGGAGGTCCTTCTACGAGCAGTACTTC.

The CDR3 is CASRPWGGNEKLFF. The CDR3 region has the DNA TGCGCCAGCCGCCCCTGGGGGGGAAATGAAAAACTGTTTTTT. The chain uses TRBV10-1 and TRBJ1-4; possible D gene TRBD1, 5 bases. Deletions cut 8 bases from V and 5 bases from J, with 15 bases between. The germline gives CDR1 WNHNN, CDR2 SYGVQD (reference sequence). The CDR3 spans 14 residues.

The V gene is TRBV6-4, the J gene TRBJ2-1; 10 bases map to TRBD2. In germline, CDR1 is MRHNA, CDR2 SNTAGT. The CDR3 length is 18 residues. V trimming: 6 bases; J trimming: 2 bases; junction bases outside the gene matches: 13. CDR3 bases: TGTGCCAGCAGCGAGACTAGCGGGTTCCCTGGGACCTACAATGAGCAGTTCTTC. Amino acids: CASSETSGFPGTYNEQFF.

Only one count was recorded for this clone. The chain carries TRBV5-1 and TRBJ2-5; TRBD2 agrees at 11 bases. This CDR3 comprises 16 residues. CDR1 is SGHRS and CDR2 is YFSETQ in the germline V gene. V gave up 0 bases and J gave up 2 bases; unmatched junction bases: 3. The CDR3 loop reads CASSLESSGGQETQYF. CDR3 bases: TGCGCCAGCAGCTTGGAATCTAGCGGGGGGCAAGAGACCCAGTACTTC.

The chain is built from TRBV10-3 and TRBJ2-1; 7 positions match TRBD1. The CDR3 runs 14 residues. V shed 7 bases and J 15 bases; nucleotides not matched to a gene: 18. Looked up from germline, CDR1 is ENHRY and CDR2 is SYGVKD. The chain's CDR3 is CAINGALRGPHTFF. The DNA of the CDR3 is TGTGCCATCAATGGAGCACTTAGGGGGCCCCACACGTTCTTC.

The rearrangement joins TRBV7-9 to TRBJ2-1, with 10 bases identical to TRBD1. The CDR3 has 16 amino acids. The junction had 2 bases not matched to a gene; V was cut back by 2 bases and J by 1 base. Per the germline V gene, CDR1 is SEHNR and CDR2 is FQNEAQ (reference sequence). The CDR3 region is CASSLPDRGSYNEQFF. Written as DNA, the CDR3 is TGTGCCAGCAGCTTACCGGACAGGGGGTCCTACAATGAGCAGTTCTTC.